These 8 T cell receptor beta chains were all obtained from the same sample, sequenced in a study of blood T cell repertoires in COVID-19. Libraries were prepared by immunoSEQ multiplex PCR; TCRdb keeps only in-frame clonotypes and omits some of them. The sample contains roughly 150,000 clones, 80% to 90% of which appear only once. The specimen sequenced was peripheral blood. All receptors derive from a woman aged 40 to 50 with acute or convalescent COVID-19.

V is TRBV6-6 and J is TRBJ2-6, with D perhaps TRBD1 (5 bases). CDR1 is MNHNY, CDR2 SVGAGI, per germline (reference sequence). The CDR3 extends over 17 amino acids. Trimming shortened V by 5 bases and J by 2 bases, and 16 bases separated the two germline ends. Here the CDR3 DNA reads TGTGCCAGCAGTCCAACCGACAGTTCGACTGGGGCCAACGTCCTGACTTTC. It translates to CASSPTDSSTGANVLTF.

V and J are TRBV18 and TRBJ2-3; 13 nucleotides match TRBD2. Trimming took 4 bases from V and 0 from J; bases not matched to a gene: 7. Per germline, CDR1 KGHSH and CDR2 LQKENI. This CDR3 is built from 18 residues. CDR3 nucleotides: TGTGCCAGCTCACAAACCGGGACTAGCGGGACAAGCACAGATACGCAGTATTTT. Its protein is CASSQTGTSGTSTDTQYF.

The CDR3 DNA reads as TGCGCCAGCAGTCTATCGGGACTAGCGGGGGGGCCTAACACCGGGGAGCTGTTTTTT. This encodes CASSLSGLAGGPNTGELFF. The J gene is TRBJ2-2, the V gene TRBV5-1; 16 nucleotides align to TRBD2. V dropped 5 bases and J dropped 2; count of bases not matched to a gene: 9. The V gene's germline CDR1 is SGHRS and CDR2 YFSETQ. CDR3 length: 19 amino acids.

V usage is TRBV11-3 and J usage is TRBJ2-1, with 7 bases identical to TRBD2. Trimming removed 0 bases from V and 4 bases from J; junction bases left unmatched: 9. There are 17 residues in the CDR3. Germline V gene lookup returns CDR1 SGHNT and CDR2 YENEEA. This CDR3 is CASSLDAGATPYNEQFF. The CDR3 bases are TGTGCCAGCAGCTTAGATGCGGGAGCGACCCCTTACAATGAGCAGTTCTTC.

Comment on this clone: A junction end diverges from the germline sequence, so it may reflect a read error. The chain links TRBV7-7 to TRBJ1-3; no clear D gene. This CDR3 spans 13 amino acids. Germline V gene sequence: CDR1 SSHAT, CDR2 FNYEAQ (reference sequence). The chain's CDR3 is CASSAGEANTIYF. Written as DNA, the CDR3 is TGTGCTAGCAGCGCCGGGGAGGCGAACACCATATATTTT.

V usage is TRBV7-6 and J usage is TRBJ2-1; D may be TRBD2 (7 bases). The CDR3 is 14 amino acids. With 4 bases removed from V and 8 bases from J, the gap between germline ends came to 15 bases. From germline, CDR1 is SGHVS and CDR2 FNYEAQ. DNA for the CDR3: TGTGCCAGCAGCTCCTTAGGGGGGGCCGATGAGCAGTTCTTC. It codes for CASSSLGGADEQFF.

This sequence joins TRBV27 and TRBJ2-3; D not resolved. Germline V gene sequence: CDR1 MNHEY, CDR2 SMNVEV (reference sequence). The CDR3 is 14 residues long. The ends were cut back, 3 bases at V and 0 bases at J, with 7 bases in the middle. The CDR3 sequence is CASSFFESTDTQYF. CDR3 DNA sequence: TGTGCCAGCAGTTTTTTTGAGAGCACAGATACGCAGTATTTT.

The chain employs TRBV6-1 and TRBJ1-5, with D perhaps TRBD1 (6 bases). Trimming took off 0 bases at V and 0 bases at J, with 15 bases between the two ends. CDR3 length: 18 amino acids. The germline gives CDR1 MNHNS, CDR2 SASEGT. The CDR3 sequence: CASSEARTGPYSNQPQHF. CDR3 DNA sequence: TGTGCCAGCAGTGAAGCCCGTACAGGGCCTTATAGCAATCAGCCCCAGCATTTT.